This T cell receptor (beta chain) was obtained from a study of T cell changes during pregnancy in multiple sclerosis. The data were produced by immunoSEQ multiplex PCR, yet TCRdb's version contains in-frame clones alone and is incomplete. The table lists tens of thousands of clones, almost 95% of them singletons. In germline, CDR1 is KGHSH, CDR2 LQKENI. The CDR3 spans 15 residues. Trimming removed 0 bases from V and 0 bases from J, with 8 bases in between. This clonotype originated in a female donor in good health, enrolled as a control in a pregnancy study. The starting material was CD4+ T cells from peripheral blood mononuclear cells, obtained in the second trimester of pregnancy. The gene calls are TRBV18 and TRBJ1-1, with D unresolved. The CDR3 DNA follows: TGTGCCAGCTCACCACCGAGAGGGATGAACACTGAAGCTTTCTTT. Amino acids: CASSPPRGMNTEAFF.